The 10 T cell receptor beta chains presented below share a single source sample, sequenced in a study of response to subunit inactivated influenza vaccine. TCRdb re-called the RT-PCR reads through MiXCR, storing one row per CDR3 protein. The sample lists over 400,000 distinct CDR3 sequences; approximately 12% were seen once. The source material was PBMCs from blood, sampled about 40 days after vaccination. Receptor source: a man in his fifties who received an inactivated influenza vaccine.

The chain carries TRBV5-4 and TRBJ2-3; the D is unclear. The V gene's germline CDR1 is SGHNT and CDR2 YYREEE (reference sequence). The CDR3 loop spans 12 amino acids. V dropped 4 bases and J dropped 6 bases, with 9 bases sitting between them. CDR3 in amino acids: CASSPGEDTQYF. In DNA form, the CDR3 reads TGTGCCAGCAGCCCAGGCGAGGATACGCAGTATTTT.

The genes are TRBV5-5 and TRBJ2-7; 9 bases agree with TRBD1. Germline V gene lookup returns CDR1 SGHKS and CDR2 YYEKEE (reference sequence). J was trimmed by 2 bases and V by 1 base; bases with no gene match: 4. CDR3 length: 15 residues. CDR3 loop: CASSLYGTGTYEQYF. The CDR3 DNA follows: TGTGCCAGCAGCTTGTATGGGACAGGGACCTACGAGCAGTACTTC.

The rearrangement links TRBV24-1 to TRBJ2-1; 12 bases line up with TRBD2. In germline, CDR1 is KGHDR, CDR2 SFDVKD. V lost 1 base and J lost 6; bases outside the gene matches: 9. CDR3 length: 18 residues. CDR3 DNA sequence: TGTGCCACCAGTGATTTCCCCCCTCCTAGCGGGAGGGCCAATGAGCAGTTCTTC. It codes for CATSDFPPPSGRANEQFF.

This clonotype has just a few counts. The chain carries TRBV27 and TRBJ2-6, with D perhaps being TRBD1 or TRBD2 (6 bases each). The germline V gene encodes CDR1 MNHEY and CDR2 SMNVEV (reference sequence). V was shortened by 10 bases and J by 4 bases, with 20 bases between the two germline ends. CDR3 size: 16 residues. CDR3 amino acids: CATRRGTVSGANVLTF. Written as DNA, the CDR3 is TGTGCCACCCGGAGGGGGACGGTCTCGGGGGCCAACGTCCTGACTTTC. Variable domain in full (rest from reference TRBV27 and TRBJ2-6): EAQVTQNPRYLITVTGKKLTVTCSQNMNHEYMSWYRQDPGLGLRQIYYSMNVEVTDKGDVPEGYKVSRKEKRNFPLILESPSPNQTSLYFCATRRGTVSGANVLTFGAGSRLTVL.

The rearrangement links TRBV20-1 to TRBJ2-3, with 12 nucleotides matching TRBD2. V shed 0 bases and J 1 base; nucleotides not matched to a gene: 5. CDR3 length: 17 residues. Looked up from germline, CDR1 is DFQATT and CDR2 is SNEGSKA (reference sequence). The CDR3 spells CSARDRTSGIRTDTQYF. In nucleotides, the CDR3 is TGCAGTGCTAGAGACCGGACTAGCGGGATCCGCACAGATACGCAGTATTTT.

V gene TRBV12-3 or TRBV12-4 combines with J gene TRBJ2-5, with TRBD2 as a possible D gene (6 bases). The CDR3 has 13 amino acids. V was cut by 6 bases and J by 7 bases, with 15 bases left in between. CDR3 nucleotides: TGTGCCAGCAGCGGGACTGGGGCGGGGACCCAGTACTTC. This codes for CASSGTGAGTQYF.

J is TRBJ2-1 and V is TRBV20-1, with D possibly TRBD2 on 5 matching bases. CDR3 length: 13 residues. The germline V gene encodes CDR1 DFQATT and CDR2 SNEGSKA (reference sequence). Between the trimmed V and J ends, which lost 0 bases and 10 bases, there was a span of 13 bases. The CDR3 loop is CSARDVMGGEQFF. The CDR3 DNA reads TGCAGTGCTAGAGATGTGATGGGCGGGGAGCAGTTCTTC.

This clonotype occurred a few times. The chain carries TRBV7-2 and TRBJ2-1, with D possibly TRBD1 on 6 matching bases. CDR3 length equals 15 residues. V lost 5 bases and J lost 4, with 15 bases in between. Germline CDR1 reads SGHTA; CDR2 reads FQGNSA. The CDR3 DNA is TGTGCCAGCAGCCCTCAGACAGGCGCTTACAATGAGCAGTTCTTC. Amino acids: CASSPQTGAYNEQFF. Filled out from reference TRBV7-2 and TRBJ2-1, the complete variable domain reads GAGVSQSPSNKVTEKGKDVELRCDPISGHTALYWYRQSLGQGLEFLIYFQGNSAPDKSGLPSDRFSAERTGGSVSTLTIQRTQQEDSAVYLCASSPQTGAYNEQFFGPGTRLTVL.

This clonotype was recorded at least ten times. The rearrangement uses TRBV20-1 and TRBJ2-2; TRBD1 aligns across 7 bases. Germline V gives CDR1 DFQATT, CDR2 SNEGSKA (reference sequence). CDR3 size: 14 residues. The junction had 7 bases not matched to a gene; V was cut back by 4 bases and J by 5 bases. The chain's CDR3 is CSATDRVKTGELFF. DNA for the CDR3: TGCAGTGCTACCGACAGGGTTAAGACCGGGGAGCTGTTTTTT.

This clonotype was detected a few times. The chain links TRBV12-3 or TRBV12-4 to TRBJ2-1, with unresolved D. CDR3 length: 13 amino acids. V was clipped by 3 bases and J by 6 bases, with 9 bases between them. The CDR3 nucleotides read TGTGCCAGCAGTTTCCGCCGGACCAATGAGCAGTTCTTC. Translated: CASSFRRTNEQFF.